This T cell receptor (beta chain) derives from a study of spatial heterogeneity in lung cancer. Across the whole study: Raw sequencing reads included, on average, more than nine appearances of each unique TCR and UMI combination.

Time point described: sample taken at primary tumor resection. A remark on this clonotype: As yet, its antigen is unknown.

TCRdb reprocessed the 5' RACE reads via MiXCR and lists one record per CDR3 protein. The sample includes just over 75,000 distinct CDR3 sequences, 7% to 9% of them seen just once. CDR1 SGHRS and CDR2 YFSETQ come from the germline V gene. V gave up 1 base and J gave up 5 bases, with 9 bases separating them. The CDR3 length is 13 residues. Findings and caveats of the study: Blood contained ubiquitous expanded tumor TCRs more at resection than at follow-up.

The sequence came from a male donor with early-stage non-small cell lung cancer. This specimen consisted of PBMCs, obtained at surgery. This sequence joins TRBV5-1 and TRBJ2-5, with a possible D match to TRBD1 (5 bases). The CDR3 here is CASSLMGQETQYF. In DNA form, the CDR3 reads TGCGCCAGCAGCTTGATGGGGCAGGAGACCCAGTACTTC.